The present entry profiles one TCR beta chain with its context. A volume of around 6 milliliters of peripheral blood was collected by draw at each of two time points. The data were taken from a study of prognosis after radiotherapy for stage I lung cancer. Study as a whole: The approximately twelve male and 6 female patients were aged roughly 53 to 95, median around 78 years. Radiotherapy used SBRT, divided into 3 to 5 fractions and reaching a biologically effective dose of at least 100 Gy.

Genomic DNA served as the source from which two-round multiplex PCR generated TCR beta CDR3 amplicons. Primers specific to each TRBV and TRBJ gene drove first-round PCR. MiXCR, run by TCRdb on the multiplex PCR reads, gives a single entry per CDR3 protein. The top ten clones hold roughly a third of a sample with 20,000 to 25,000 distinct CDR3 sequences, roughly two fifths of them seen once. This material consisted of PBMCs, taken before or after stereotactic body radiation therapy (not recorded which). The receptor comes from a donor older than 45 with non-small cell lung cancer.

The CDR3 is CASSLLAGPDHEETQYF. CDR3 DNA: TGTGCCAGTAGCCTCCTAGCGGGTCCTGACCATGAAGAGACCCAGTACTTC. This rearrangement joins TRBV19 to TRBJ2-5, with TRBD2 identical over 8 bases. The CDR3 covers 17 residues. Germline assignment: CDR1 LNHDA and CDR2 SQIVND (reference sequence). Germline trimming cut 6 bases from V and 3 bases from J; bases unmatched to any gene: 15.